This T cell receptor beta chain was sequenced in a study of cytomegalovirus exposure and HLA in healthy donors. Germline V gene data show CDR1 as SGHNT and CDR2 as YENEEA. The CDR3 has 15 amino acids. V was clipped by 3 bases and J by 4 bases, with 15 bases between them. This clone was seen more than once but under ten times. The antigen remains undetermined. Notes on the study in general: DRB1 had the most TCR associations and HLA-C the fewest, a later analysis found, with rates varying by HLA locus. An observed cluster of highly shared sequence variants was recorded as a likely sequencing artifact. Generally TCR sequences proved uncommon, though certain public TCRs appeared in numerous donors.

This PCR relied on a set of 60 Vbeta primers and 13 Jbeta primers. Per the authors' pipeline: Later reanalysis found tens of millions of unique TCR beta chains, 10 million to 14 million of them shared. Some clones are missing from TCRdb's copy, which holds only in-frame ones; the method was immunoSEQ multiplex PCR. V, J and clone size derive from that table, while D and trimming were established from the DNA sequence. The sample includes 210,000 or so clones, approximately 79% seen only once; the top ten take around 0.2%. Source material: PBMCs. The chain joins TRBV11-3 to TRBJ2-5, with D maybe TRBD1 (6 bases). This receptor was identified in a girl aged 2 to 10 in good health and CMV-seronegative. This CDR3 reads CASSLEYRDGETQYF. As DNA, the CDR3 is TGTGCCAGCAGCTTGGAATACAGGGACGGAGAGACCCAGTACTTC.